The T cell receptor beta chain under discussion was sequenced for a study of tumor-infiltrating lymphocytes in primary liver carcinoma (dated by TCRdb to between 2016 and 2019). Turning to the overall study: The five patients, three men and two women aged 30 to 69 years, had hepatocellular carcinoma (four) or combined HCC and intrahepatic cholangiocarcinoma (one). A total of about 35 specimens from 5 patients, comprising about 25 tumor regions, 5 adjacent noncancerous liver tissues and 5 peripheral blood samples, were covered by TCRbeta repertoire sequencing. Technical replicate repertoires showed high reproducibility, with mean shared-clone rates approximately 0.89 and correlation coefficients above 0.95. The five patients had tumors staged T1-T3 N0M0, with maximum diameters ranging from about 4 to 11 cm. Across five regions of each liver tumor, along with adjacent normal tissue and blood, the study brought together TCRbeta repertoire sequencing, expression microarrays and whole-exome sequencing. To link TCRbeta repertoire diversity to the local molecular phenotype, the approximately 24 tumor region samples were profiled with Agilent mRNA microarrays. Each sample produced about 3.5 to 8 million productive TCRbeta reads, and read depth showed no significant difference between tissue types. Beyond this particular receptor, the publication reports: Only the TCR beta chain was sequenced, which likely underestimates true repertoire diversity because unpaired alpha chains were not captured. With just a handful of patients in the study, the authors point out that the findings should be validated in a larger study. Repertoire overlap was higher between tumor regions (mean roughly 35%) than tumor-adjacent (around 17%) or tumor-blood (14%) pairs, consistent with antigen-driven expansion. Because the samples were bulk and unsorted, CD4+ and CD8+ T cell repertoires could not be compared. The top 250 clones made up a significantly larger repertoire fraction in tumors than in blood (p = 0.039). Just about 8-25% of top clones turned up in all five regions of a tumor, which suggests spatial heterogeneity among tumor-infiltrating T cells.

Total RNA and DNA were co-extracted without cell sorting from about 19-30 mg of bulk tissue using the AllPrep DNA/RNA mini kit. Roughly five patients with histopathologically diagnosed primary liver carcinoma underwent surgical resection in China between late 2015 and 2016. Patients had chronic HBV infection and were treatment-naive at sampling. Five spatially separated regions were sampled per tumor: superior, inferior, left-lateral and right-lateral poles, plus the tumor centre. Histology showed that every tumor sample contained more than 75% viable tumor cells. Fresh tumor and adjacent tissue pieces were bisected; one half was stored in RNAlater at -80°C, the other sent for histology. A note on this clonotype: The specificity of this receptor is unknown. This sequence may be a read error, since a much larger clone differs from it by one base.

TCRbeta-specific cDNA was reverse-transcribed from around 0.45 ug total RNA using a constant-region primer and ProtoScript II reverse transcriptase. TCRbeta libraries were built with three nested multiplex PCR rounds, a slightly modified ARM-PCR procedure. The first two PCR rounds used multiplex TRBV1-TRBV30 forward primers with a Cbeta reverse primer, each for approximately 11 cycles. A final 25-cycle PCR with Deep VentR polymerase added sample barcodes and Illumina adapters. Before sequencing, amplicons between 200 and 500 bp were purified from gel using a QIAquick gel extraction kit. The TCRbeta amplicons were sequenced with 250-bp paired-end reads on an Illumina HiSeq 2500. On the study's bioinformatics: Quality trimming of reads was performed with Trimmomatic v0.33, and paired reads were merged with FLASH v1.2.11 so that full CDR3 sequences could be recovered. V, D and J germline segments were assigned to the rearranged TCRbeta sequences by MiGEC v1.2.1b. VDJtools v1.0.0 computed clonotype statistics and Shannon-Wiener diversity indices. Except for diversity analysis, only the 250 most abundant clonotypes of each sample were used in subsequent analyses to reduce sampling bias. TCRdb reworked the public reads: Q25 trimming with fastp, MiXCR clone assembly, productive beta chains retained. Rows with a matching CDR3 protein are joined into one entry that keeps the most common DNA and genes. The V and J calls and clone size are TCRdb's, not the authors'. Counted in this sample were fewer than 200,000 distinct CDR3 sequences; 85% of them appeared once. The top ten clones comprise 18% of the sample.

Reading from cysteine to phenylalanine, the CDR3 counts 12 amino acids. Only the CDR3 portion is preserved as DNA: 36 bases, with reading frame beginning at the first base. As encoded in the germline V gene, CDR1 is MDHEN while CDR2 is SYDVKM. The sequenced sample was tumor tissue from primary liver carcinoma. The receptor chain draws on TRBV28 and TRBJ1-1, and TRBD1 may be the D gene, going by 5 matching bases. The sequence came from a man in his forties with primary liver carcinoma and hepatitis B virus infection. For the CDR3, the sequence is CASSSVGTEPFF. Read as DNA, the sequence is TGTGCCAGCAGCTCGGTCGGGACTGAACCTTTCTTT.